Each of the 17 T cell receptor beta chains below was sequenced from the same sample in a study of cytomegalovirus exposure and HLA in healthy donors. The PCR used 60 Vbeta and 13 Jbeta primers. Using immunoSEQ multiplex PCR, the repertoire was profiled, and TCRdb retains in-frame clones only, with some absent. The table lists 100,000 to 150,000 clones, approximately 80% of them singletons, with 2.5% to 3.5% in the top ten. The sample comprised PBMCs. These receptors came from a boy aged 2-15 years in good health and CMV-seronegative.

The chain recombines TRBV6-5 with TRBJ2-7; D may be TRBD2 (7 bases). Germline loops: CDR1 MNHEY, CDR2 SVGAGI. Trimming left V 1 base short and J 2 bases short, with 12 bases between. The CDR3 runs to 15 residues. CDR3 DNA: TGTGCCAGCAGTTACTTCGGCGGGGGCACCTACGAGCAGTACTTC. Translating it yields CASSYFGGGTYEQYF.

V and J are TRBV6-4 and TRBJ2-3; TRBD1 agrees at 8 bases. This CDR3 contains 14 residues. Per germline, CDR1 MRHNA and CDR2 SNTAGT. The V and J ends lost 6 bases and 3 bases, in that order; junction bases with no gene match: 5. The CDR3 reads CASSGQGNTDTQYF. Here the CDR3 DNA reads TGTGCCAGCAGCGGACAGGGAAATACAGATACGCAGTATTTT.

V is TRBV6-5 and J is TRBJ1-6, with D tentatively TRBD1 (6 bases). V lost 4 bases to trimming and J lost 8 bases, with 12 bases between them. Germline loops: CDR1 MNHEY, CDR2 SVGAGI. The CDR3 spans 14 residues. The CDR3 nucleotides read TGTGCCAGCAGTTTCGGGACACCCCATTCACCCCTCCACTTT. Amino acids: CASSFGTPHSPLHF.

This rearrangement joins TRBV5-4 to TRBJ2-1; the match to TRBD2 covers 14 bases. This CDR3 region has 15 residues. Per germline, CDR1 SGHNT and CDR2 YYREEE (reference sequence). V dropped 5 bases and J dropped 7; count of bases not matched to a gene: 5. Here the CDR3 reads CASSYGTSGSNEQFF. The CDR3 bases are TGTGCCAGCAGTTACGGGACTAGCGGGAGTAATGAGCAGTTCTTC.

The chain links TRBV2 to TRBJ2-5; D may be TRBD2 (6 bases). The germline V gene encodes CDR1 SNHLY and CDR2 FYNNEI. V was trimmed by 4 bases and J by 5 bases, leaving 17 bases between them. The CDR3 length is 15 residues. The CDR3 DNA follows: TGTGCCAGCAGTGTCGGGACTGGGAGAGGCGAGACCCAGTACTTC. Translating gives CASSVGTGRGETQYF.

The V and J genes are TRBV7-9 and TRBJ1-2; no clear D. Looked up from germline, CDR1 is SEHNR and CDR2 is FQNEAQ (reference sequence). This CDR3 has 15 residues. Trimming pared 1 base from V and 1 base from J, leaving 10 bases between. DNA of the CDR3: TGTGCCAGCAGCTTAGGTATCGAGATTAACTATGGCTACACCTTC. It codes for CASSLGIEINYGYTF.

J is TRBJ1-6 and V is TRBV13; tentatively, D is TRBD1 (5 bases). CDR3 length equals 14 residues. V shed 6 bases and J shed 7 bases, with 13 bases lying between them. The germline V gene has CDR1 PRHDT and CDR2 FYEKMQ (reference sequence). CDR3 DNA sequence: TGTGCCAGCAGAGGAGGGAAGGGGAATTCACCCCTCCACTTT. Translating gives CASRGGKGNSPLHF.

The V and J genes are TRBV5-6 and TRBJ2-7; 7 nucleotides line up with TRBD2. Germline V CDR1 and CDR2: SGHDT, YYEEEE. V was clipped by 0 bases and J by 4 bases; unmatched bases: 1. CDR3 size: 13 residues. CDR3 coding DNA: TGTGCCAGCAGCTTGGGTAGCGGGTACGAGCAGTACGTC. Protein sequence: CASSLGSGYEQYV.

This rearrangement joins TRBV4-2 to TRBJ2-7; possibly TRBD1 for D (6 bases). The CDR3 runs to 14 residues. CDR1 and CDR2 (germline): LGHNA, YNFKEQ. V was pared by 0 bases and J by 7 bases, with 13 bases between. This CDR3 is CASSQDRGPREQYF. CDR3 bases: TGTGCCAGCAGCCAAGACAGGGGACCCCGGGAGCAGTACTTC.

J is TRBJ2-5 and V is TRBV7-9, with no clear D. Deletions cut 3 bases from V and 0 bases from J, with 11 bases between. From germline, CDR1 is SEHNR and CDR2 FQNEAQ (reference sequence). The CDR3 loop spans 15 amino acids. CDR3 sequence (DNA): TGTGCCAGCAGCTTGGGCCGAACGTACCAAGAGACCCAGTACTTC. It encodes CASSLGRTYQETQYF.

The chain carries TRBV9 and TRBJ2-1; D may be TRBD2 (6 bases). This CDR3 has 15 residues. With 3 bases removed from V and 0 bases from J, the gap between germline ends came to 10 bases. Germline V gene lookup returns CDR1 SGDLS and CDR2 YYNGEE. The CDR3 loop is CASSAGLSSYNEQFF. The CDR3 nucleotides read TGTGCCAGCAGCGCGGGACTGAGCTCCTACAATGAGCAGTTCTTC.

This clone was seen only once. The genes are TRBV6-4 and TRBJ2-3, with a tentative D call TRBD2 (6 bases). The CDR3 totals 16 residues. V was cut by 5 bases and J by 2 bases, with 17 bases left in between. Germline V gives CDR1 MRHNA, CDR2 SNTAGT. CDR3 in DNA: TGTGCCAGCAGTCTAACGGGAGCTTCCCCCACAGATACGCAGTATTTT. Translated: CASSLTGASPTDTQYF.

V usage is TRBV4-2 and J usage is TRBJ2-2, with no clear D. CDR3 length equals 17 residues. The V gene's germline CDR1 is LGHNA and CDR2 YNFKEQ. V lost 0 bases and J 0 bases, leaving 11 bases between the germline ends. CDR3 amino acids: CASSQDPRVANTGELFF. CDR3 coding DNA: TGTGCCAGCAGCCAAGATCCCCGGGTCGCGAACACCGGGGAGCTGTTTTTT.

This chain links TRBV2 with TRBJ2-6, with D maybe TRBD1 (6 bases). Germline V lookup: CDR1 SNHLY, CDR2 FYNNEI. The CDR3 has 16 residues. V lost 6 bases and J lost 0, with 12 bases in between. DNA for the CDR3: TGTGCCAGCAGAGCGGACAGAAGCTCTGGGGCCAACGTCCTGACTTTC. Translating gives CASRADRSSGANVLTF.

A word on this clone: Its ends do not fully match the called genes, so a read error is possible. In DNA form, the CDR3 reads TGTGCTAGCAGATCGGGACAGTCGAACACCGGGGAGCTGTTTTTT. Translation: CASRSGQSNTGELFF. This chain uses TRBV7-7 with TRBJ2-2, with 7 bases lining up with TRBD1. Germline V gene lookup returns CDR1 SSHAT and CDR2 FNYEAQ (reference sequence). The CDR3 is 15 amino acids.

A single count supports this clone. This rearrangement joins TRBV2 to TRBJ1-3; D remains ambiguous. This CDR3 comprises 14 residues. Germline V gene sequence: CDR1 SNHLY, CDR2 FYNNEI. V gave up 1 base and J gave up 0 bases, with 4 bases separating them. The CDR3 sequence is CASSEDTSGNTIYF. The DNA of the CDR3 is TGTGCCAGCAGTGAAGACACCTCTGGAAACACCATATATTTT.

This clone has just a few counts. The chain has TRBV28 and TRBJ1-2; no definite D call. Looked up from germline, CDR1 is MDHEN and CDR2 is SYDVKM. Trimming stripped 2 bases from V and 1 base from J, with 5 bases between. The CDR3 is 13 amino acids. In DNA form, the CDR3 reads TGTGCCAGCAGTTTACAGGTTAACTATGGCTACACCTTC. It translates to CASSLQVNYGYTF.